Only a few counts were recorded for the clone carrying this T cell receptor (beta chain). Repertoires were generated with immunoSEQ multiplex PCR, while TCRdb's copy carries only in-frame clones and drops some. Here the sample spans more than 40,000 clones, approximately 81% being singletons. The length of the CDR3 is 14 residues. This entry is derived from a study of T cells in tumors after PD-1 blockade. Study-wide context: Treatment was either pembrolizumab 200 mg every 3 weeks or cemiplimab 350 mg every 2 weeks. Blood samples averaged around 110,000 templates (range 24,679-257,772) and 36,000 or so unique clonotypes.

The TCR originated in a human donor with basal cell carcinoma. The rearrangement uses TRBV21-1 and TRBJ2-7; the table's D call of TRBD2 was not tested on the DNA. TRBV21-1 is deemed a pseudogene. The sequencing used PBMCs, collected before anti-PD-1 treatment. DNA for the CDR3: TGTGCCAGCAGCAAAGAGAGTCTCTACTACGAGCAGTACTTC. It specifies CASSKESLYYEQYF.